These T cell receptor beta chains were read from a single sample in a study of T cell responses to AZD1222 COVID-19 vaccine. The method was immunoSEQ multiplex PCR; TCRdb's version includes in-frame clones alone and lacks a portion of them. The table lists approximately 110,000 clones, about 95% of them singletons. Sequenced material: peripheral blood, taken on day 0 of AZD1222 vaccination. These receptors all stem from an adult in good health. Both conserved end residues are part of each CDR3. A D gene is named only where the DNA matches it firmly. Clone size is stated in some rows and not others, as once, few, many or a class when expanded.

J gene,clone size,D gene,V gene,CDR3 protein,CDR3 DNA
TRBJ2-1,-,-,TRBV7-8,CASSLKLVMGTFF,TGTGCCAGCAGCCTAAAACTAGTTATGGGAACGTTCTTC
TRBJ1-4,-,-,TRBV5-1,CASSLTTIGAREKLFF,TGCGCCAGCAGCCTAACTACAATTGGGGCTCGAGAAAAACTGTTTTTT
TRBJ1-1,-,TRBD1,TRBV27,CASSNRGNTEAFF,TGTGCCAGCAGTAACAGGGGGAACACTGAAGCTTTCTTT
TRBJ1-6,-,-,TRBV28,CASIPRKDSPLHF,TGTGCCAGCATCCCGAGGAAGGATTCACCCCTCCACTTT
TRBJ1-1,-,TRBD1,TRBV25-1,CASSVAGGTTEAFF,TGTGCCAGCAGCGTCGCAGGGGGGACCACTGAAGCTTTCTTT
TRBJ1-6,-,TRBD1,TRBV4-1,CASSQTGGLYSYNSPLHF,TGCGCCAGCAGCCAAACAGGGGGCCTTTACTCCTATAATTCACCCCTCCACTTT
TRBJ2-1,-,-,TRBV6-5,CASKELMANEQFF,TGTGCCAGCAAAGAGCTCATGGCGAATGAGCAGTTCTTC
TRBJ1-5,-,TRBD1,TRBV19,CASRLDRSVQPQHF,TGTGCCAGTCGTTTGGACAGGAGTGTGCAGCCCCAGCATTTT
TRBJ2-5,-,TRBD2,TRBV4-3,CASSHTLAGGQETQYF,TGCGCCAGCAGCCACACTCTAGCGGGGGGCCAAGAGACCCAGTACTTC
TRBJ1-5,-,-,TRBV4-1,CASSLRDESSNQPQHF,TGCGCCAGCAGCCTCCGGGACGAAAGCTCCAATCAGCCCCAGCATTTT
TRBJ1-5,-,TRBD1,TRBV6-6,CASKAGGANQPQHF,TGTGCCAGCAAGGCAGGGGGCGCGAATCAGCCCCAGCATTTT
TRBJ1-2,once,-,TRBV30,CAWSVIRNYGYTF,TGTGCCTGGAGTGTAATTCGGAACTATGGCTACACCTTC
TRBJ1-2,-,TRBD1,TRBV7-8,CASALGGQDYGYTF,TGTGCCAGCGCATTGGGGGGACAGGACTATGGCTACACCTTC
TRBJ1-1,-,-,TRBV7-9,CASSLSTGPNTEAFF,TGTGCCAGCAGCTTATCGACAGGACCGAACACTGAAGCTTTCTTT
TRBJ1-2,-,-,TRBV5-8,CASQERERDDGYTF,TGTGCCAGCCAAGAAAGAGAGCGGGACGATGGCTACACCTTC
TRBJ1-2,-,TRBD1,TRBV29-1,CSVDRAGNRGSGYTF,TGCAGCGTTGATCGGGCGGGTAACAGGGGGTCCGGCTACACCTTC
TRBJ1-4,-,-,TRBV5-4,CASSLEIRPPQGEKLFF,TGTGCCAGCAGCTTGGAAATCCGCCCCCCCCAGGGAGAAAAACTGTTTTTT
TRBJ2-7,once,-,TRBV11-3,CASSTPFVGRGYEQYF,TGTGCCAGCAGCACACCATTCGTTGGCAGGGGCTACGAGCAGTACTTC
TRBJ1-1,-,-,TRBV7-2,CASSSRQAEAFF,TGTGCCAGCAGCTCCCGACAAGCTGAAGCTTTCTTT
TRBJ2-3,-,-,TRBV9,CASSRTGAGDTQYF,TGTGCCAGCAGCCGCACGGGGGCAGGAGATACGCAGTATTTT
TRBJ2-7,-,TRBD2,TRBV10-3,CAISDKREAYEQYF,TGTGCCATCAGTGATAAGCGGGAGGCATACGAGCAGTACTTC
TRBJ1-1,-,TRBD1,TRBV11-1,CASSRNTGVDTEAFF,TGTGCCAGCAGCCGAAACACAGGGGTTGACACTGAAGCTTTCTTT
TRBJ2-5,-,-,TRBV9,CASSVSGRETQYF,TGTGCCAGCAGCGTAAGTGGCCGAGAGACCCAGTACTTC
TRBJ1-5,-,-,TRBV6-9,CASSYRENQPQHF,TGTGCCAGCAGTTACAGGGAGAATCAGCCCCAGCATTTT
TRBJ1-1,-,-,TRBV29-1,CSVDGGRFGTEAFF,TGCAGCGTCGACGGGGGTAGGTTCGGCACTGAAGCTTTCTTT
TRBJ1-4,once,TRBD1,TRBV7-9,CATAWTGSIEKLFF,TGTGCCACCGCCTGGACAGGGTCGATAGAAAAACTGTTTTTT
TRBJ2-6,-,TRBD2,TRBV19,CASKRGRGSNSGANVLTF,TGTGCCAGTAAACGCGGGAGGGGGTCGAACTCTGGGGCCAACGTCCTGACTTTC
TRBJ1-6,-,TRBD1,TRBV19,CASSTAPGGFSPLHF,TGTGCCAGTAGTACCGCCCCAGGGGGATTTTCACCCCTCCACTTT
TRBJ1-1,-,-,TRBV5-1,CASSLGVGGGFQPEAFF,TGCGCCAGCAGCTTGGGTGTTGGGGGTGGATTTCAACCTGAAGCTTTCTTT
TRBJ2-7,-,TRBD2,TRBV6-1,CASSEAPVFELGGSTYEQYF,TGTGCCAGCAGTGAAGCGCCGGTTTTCGAATTGGGCGGGAGTACCTACGAGCAGTACTTC
TRBJ2-1,-,-,TRBV27,CASSLDQTGYNEQFF,TGTGCCAGCAGTTTGGATCAGACAGGTTACAATGAGCAGTTCTTC
TRBJ1-5,-,-,TRBV2,CASALRQEPNQPQHF,TGTGCCAGCGCGCTAAGACAGGAACCAAATCAGCCCCAGCATTTT
TRBJ1-4,-,-,TRBV4-3,CALGVEATNEKLFF,TGCGCCCTGGGGGTGGAAGCAACTAATGAAAAACTGTTTTTT
TRBJ1-1,-,-,TRBV6-2/TRBV6-3,CASSHKLLMNTEAFF,TGTGCCAGCAGTCACAAACTGCTCATGAACACTGAAGCTTTCTTT
TRBJ2-7,-,-,TRBV11-2,CASSARVGAPSEQYF,TGTGCCAGCAGCGCCCGGGTGGGGGCGCCGTCCGAGCAGTACTTC
TRBJ2-7,-,-,TRBV19,CATIGGYPYEQYF,TGTGCCACCATCGGCGGATATCCCTACGAGCAGTACTTC
TRBJ1-2,-,-,TRBV6-1,CASSEGGGYGYTF,TGTGCCAGCAGTGAAGGGGGCGGGTATGGCTACACCTTC
TRBJ2-4,-,-,TRBV9,CASSGSEAKNIQYF,TGTGCCAGCAGCGGAAGTGAAGCCAAAAACATTCAGTACTTC
TRBJ1-2,-,-,TRBV2,CASSTDSDTNYGYTF,TGTGCCAGCAGTACCGACAGCGATACTAACTATGGCTACACCTTC
TRBJ2-7,-,TRBD2,TRBV5-4,CASNPKTSPGEQYF,TGTGCCAGCAATCCCAAGACTAGCCCGGGCGAGCAGTACTTC
TRBJ1-2,-,-,TRBV9,CASSPRRGKGYTF,TGTGCCAGCAGCCCCCGAAGGGGGAAAGGCTACACCTTC
TRBJ2-1,-,TRBD2,TRBV9,CASSVLLAGVSSYNEQFF,TGTGCCAGCAGCGTATTGCTAGCGGGAGTTAGCTCCTACAATGAGCAGTTCTTC